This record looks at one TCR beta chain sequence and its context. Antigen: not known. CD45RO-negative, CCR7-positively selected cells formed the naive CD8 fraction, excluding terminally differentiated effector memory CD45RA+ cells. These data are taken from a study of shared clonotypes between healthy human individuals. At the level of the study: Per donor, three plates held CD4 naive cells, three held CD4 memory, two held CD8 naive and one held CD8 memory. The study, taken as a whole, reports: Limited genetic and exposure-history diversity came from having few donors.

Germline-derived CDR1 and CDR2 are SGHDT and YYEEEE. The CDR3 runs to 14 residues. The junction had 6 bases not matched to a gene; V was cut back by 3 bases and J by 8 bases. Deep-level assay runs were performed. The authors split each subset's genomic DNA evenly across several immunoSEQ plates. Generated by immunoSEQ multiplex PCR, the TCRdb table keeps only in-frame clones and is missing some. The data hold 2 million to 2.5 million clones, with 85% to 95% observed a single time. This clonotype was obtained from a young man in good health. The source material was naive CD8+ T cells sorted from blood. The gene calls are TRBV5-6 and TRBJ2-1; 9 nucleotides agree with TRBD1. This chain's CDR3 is CASSWTGAGDEQFF. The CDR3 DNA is TGTGCCAGCAGCTGGACAGGGGCTGGGGATGAGCAGTTCTTC.